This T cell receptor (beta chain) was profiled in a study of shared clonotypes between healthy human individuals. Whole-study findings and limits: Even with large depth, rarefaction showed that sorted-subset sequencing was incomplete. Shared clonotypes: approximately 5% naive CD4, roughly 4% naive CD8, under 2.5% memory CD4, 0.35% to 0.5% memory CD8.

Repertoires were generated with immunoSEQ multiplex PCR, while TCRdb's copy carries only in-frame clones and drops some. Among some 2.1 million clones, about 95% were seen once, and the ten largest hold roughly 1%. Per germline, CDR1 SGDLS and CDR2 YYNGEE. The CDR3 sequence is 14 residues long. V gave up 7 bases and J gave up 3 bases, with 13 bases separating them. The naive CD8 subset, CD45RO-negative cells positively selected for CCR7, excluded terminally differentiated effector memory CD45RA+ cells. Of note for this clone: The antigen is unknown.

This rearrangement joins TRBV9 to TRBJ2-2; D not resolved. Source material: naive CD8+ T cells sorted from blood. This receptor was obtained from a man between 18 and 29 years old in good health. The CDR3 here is CASSRNGYTGELFF. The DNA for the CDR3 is TGTGCCAGCTCTCGGAACGGATACACCGGGGAGCTGTTTTTT.